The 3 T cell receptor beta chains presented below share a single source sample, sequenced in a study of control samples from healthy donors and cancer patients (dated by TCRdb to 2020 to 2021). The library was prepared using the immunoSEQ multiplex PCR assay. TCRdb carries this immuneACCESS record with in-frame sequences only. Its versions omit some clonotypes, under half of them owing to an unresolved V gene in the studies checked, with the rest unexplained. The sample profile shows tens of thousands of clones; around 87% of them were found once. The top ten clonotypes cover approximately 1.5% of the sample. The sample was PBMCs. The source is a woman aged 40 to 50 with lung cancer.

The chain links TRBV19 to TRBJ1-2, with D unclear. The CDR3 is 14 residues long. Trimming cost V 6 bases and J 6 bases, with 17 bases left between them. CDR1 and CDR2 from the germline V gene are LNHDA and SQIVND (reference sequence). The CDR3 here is CASRRTIPSDGYTF. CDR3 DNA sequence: TGTGCCAGTAGACGGACTATCCCCTCAGATGGCTACACCTTC.

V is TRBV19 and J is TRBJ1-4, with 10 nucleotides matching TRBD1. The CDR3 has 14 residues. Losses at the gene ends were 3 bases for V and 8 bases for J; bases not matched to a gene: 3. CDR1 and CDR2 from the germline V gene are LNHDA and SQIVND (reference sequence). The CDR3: CASSMDRGYEKLFF. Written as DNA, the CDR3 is TGTGCCAGTAGTATGGACAGGGGGTACGAAAAACTGTTTTTT.

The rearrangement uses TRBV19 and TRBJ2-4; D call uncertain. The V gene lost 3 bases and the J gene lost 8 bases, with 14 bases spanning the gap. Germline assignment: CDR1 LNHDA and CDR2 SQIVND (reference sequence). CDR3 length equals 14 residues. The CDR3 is CASSMPGLSDIQYF. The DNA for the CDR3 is TGTGCCAGTAGTATGCCCGGGCTGAGTGACATTCAGTACTTC.